The 28 T cell receptor beta chains below all came from one sample that was sequenced in a study of control samples from healthy donors and cancer patients (dated by TCRdb to 2020 to 2022). Library generation was performed with the immunoSEQ multiplex PCR assay. Drawn from immuneACCESS, this table holds only the in-frame rearrangements with V and J called that TCRdb kept. Clones are partly lost; checked studies trace under half to an unresolved V gene and leave the rest unexplained. The sample records about 120,000 clones, around 89% of which are singletons. The ten largest clones capture approximately 39% of the sample. The sample consisted of blood. These receptors all stem from a man in his fifties or sixties in good health.

Points on this clone: A read error may account for a junction end that differs from germline. This chain links TRBV19 with TRBJ1-6; 8 nucleotides agree with TRBD1. The CDR3 has 14 residues. Germline CDR1 and CDR2: LNHDA and SQIVND (reference sequence). The CDR3 sequence: CASRRQGNNSPLHF. As DNA, the CDR3 is TGTGCCAGTAGAAGACAGGGGAATAACTCACCCCTCCACTTT.

This clone showed up just a few times. This chain joins TRBV7-6 and TRBJ2-7, with D tentatively TRBD1 (6 bases). V was shortened by 3 bases and J by 3 bases, with 15 bases between the two germline ends. CDR3 size: 15 residues. Looked up from germline, CDR1 is SGHVS and CDR2 is FNYEAQ. CDR3 loop: CASSLGDMTGYEQYF. In DNA, the CDR3 is TGTGCCAGCAGCTTGGGGGACATGACTGGCTACGAGCAGTACTTC.

CDR3: CASSKDSRGPKDTEAFF. The CDR3 DNA reads TGTGCCAGCAGCAAAGATAGCCGGGGGCCGAAGGACACTGAAGCTTTCTTT. The chain employs TRBV21-1 and TRBJ1-1. TRBV21-1 is a known pseudogene. The CDR3 extends over 17 amino acids.

The rearrangement uses TRBV7-6 and TRBJ1-4; D not resolved. Germline CDR1 SGHVS, CDR2 FNYEAQ. The CDR3 is 15 residues long. Trimming cost V 5 bases and J 8 bases, with 18 bases left between them. The CDR3 bases are TGTGCCAGCAGCCAGGATCTAGGAGACGGGGAAAAACTGTTTTTT. It encodes CASSQDLGDGEKLFF.

V gene TRBV7-2 combines with J gene TRBJ1-1; 10 bases agree with TRBD1. The trim removed 1 base at V and 6 bases at J, leaving 8 bases unmatched. The CDR3 length is 16 residues. Germline lookup yields CDR1 SGHTA and CDR2 FQGNSA. The CDR3 reads CASSLVGTGVSAEAFF. CDR3 bases: TGTGCCAGCAGCTTAGTTGGGACAGGGGTAAGCGCTGAAGCTTTCTTT.

The rearrangement joins TRBV5-1 to TRBJ1-2; D unresolved. The CDR3 has 10 amino acids. Trimming shortened V by 10 bases and J by 8 bases, and 12 bases separated the two germline ends. Germline V gene lookup returns CDR1 SGHRS and CDR2 YFSETQ. The CDR3 spells CALYGRGYTF. For the CDR3, the DNA is TGCGCCCTCTACGGGAGGGGCTACACCTTC.

V gene TRBV19 combines with J gene TRBJ2-1, with D possibly being TRBD1 or TRBD2 (5 bases each). Germline loops: CDR1 LNHDA, CDR2 SQIVND (reference sequence). Between the trimmed V and J ends, which lost 10 bases and 0 bases, there was a span of 13 bases. The CDR3 extends over 14 amino acids. Here the CDR3 DNA reads TGTGCCACCTCTCTGGGGGTCTCCTACAATGAGCAGTTCTTC. Amino acids: CATSLGVSYNEQFF. Variable domain in full (rest from reference TRBV19 and TRBJ2-1): DGGITQSPKYLFRKEGQNVTLSCEQNLNHDAMYWYRQDPGQGLRLIYYSQIVNDFQKGDIAEGYSVSREKKESFPLTVTSAQKNPTAFYLCATSLGVSYNEQFFGPGTRLTVL.

This chain joins TRBV19 and TRBJ1-1, with D possibly matching TRBD1 (6 bases). The CDR3 extends over 16 amino acids. V was pared by 4 bases and J by 0 bases, with 15 bases between. Germline V gene data show CDR1 as LNHDA and CDR2 as SQIVND (reference sequence). As DNA, the CDR3 is TGTGCCAGTAGTACGGGGGCAGGGACCGTGAACACTGAAGCTTTCTTT. This codes for CASSTGAGTVNTEAFF.

The chain employs TRBV7-2 and TRBJ1-1; unclear D gene. The CDR3 sequence is 15 residues long. Per the germline V gene, CDR1 is SGHTA and CDR2 is FQGNSA. The V gene lost 2 bases and the J gene lost 1 base, with 11 bases spanning the gap. The DNA for the CDR3 is TGTGCCAGCAGCTTAATAGGCGCGAGGAACACTGAAGCTTTCTTT. Encoded protein: CASSLIGARNTEAFF. Looking up the rest from reference TRBV7-2 and TRBJ1-1 gives the full variable domain: GAGVSQSPSNKVTEKGKDVELRCDPISGHTALYWYRQSLGQGLEFLIYFQGNSAPDKSGLPSDRFSAERTGGSVSTLTIQRTQQEDSAVYLCASSLIGARNTEAFFGQGTRLTVV.

This clone was seen just once. The J gene is TRBJ2-7, the V gene TRBV27; either TRBD1 or TRBD2 may fit D (6 bases each). The CDR3 runs to 13 residues. V lost 2 bases, J lost 4 bases, and 9 bases lay in between. Germline assignment: CDR1 MNHEY and CDR2 SMNVEV (reference sequence). The CDR3 sequence is CASSLQGRYEQYF. CDR3 nucleotide sequence: TGTGCCAGCAGTTTACAGGGGAGGTACGAGCAGTACTTC.

J is TRBJ1-5 and V is TRBV7-6; no definite D call. The CDR3 has 15 amino acids. Germline-derived CDR1 and CDR2 are SGHVS and FNYEAQ. Trimming stripped 1 base from V and 2 bases from J, with 9 bases between. CDR3: CASSLDRVGNQPQHF. CDR3 bases: TGTGCCAGCAGCTTAGATAGGGTTGGCAATCAGCCCCAGCATTTT.

CDR3 nucleotides: TGTGCCAGCAGTTACTCGAATAGCAATCAGCCCCAGCATTTT. Protein sequence: CASSYSNSNQPQHF. The genes are TRBV6-5 and TRBJ1-5, with D unresolved. The germline gives CDR1 MNHEY, CDR2 SVGAGI. V was pared by 0 bases and J by 0 bases, with 3 bases between. CDR3 size: 14 residues.

This sequence joins TRBV3-1 (or the pseudogene TRBV3-2) and TRBJ1-2; the D gene is possibly TRBD1 (5 bases). The CDR3 covers 14 residues. V lost 4 bases, J lost 4 bases, and 13 bases lay in between. Per germline, CDR1 LGHDT and CDR2 YNNKEL (reference sequence). This chain's CDR3 is CASSRVGGGYGYTF. The CDR3 bases are TGTGCCAGCAGCCGCGTCGGGGGGGGCTATGGCTACACCTTC.

The chain has TRBV6-5 and TRBJ1-2, with 7 bases identical to TRBD1. V trimming: 6 bases; J trimming: 4 bases; junction bases outside the gene matches: 11. This CDR3 region has 15 residues. CDR1 and CDR2 from the germline V gene are MNHEY and SVGAGI. CDR3 DNA sequence: TGTGCCAGCAGGGACTTCCTCAGGGACAGCTATGGCTACACCTTC. Its protein product is CASRDFLRDSYGYTF.

CDR3 loop: CATSDRESLDTQYF. In DNA form, the CDR3 reads TGTGCCACCAGTGATCGGGAGAGCCTCGATACGCAGTATTTT. The chain uses TRBV24-1 and TRBJ2-3; D is perhaps TRBD2 (6 bases). CDR3 length equals 14 residues. The ends were cut back, 3 bases at V and 6 bases at J, with 12 bases in the middle. Germline-derived CDR1 and CDR2 are KGHDR and SFDVKD.

The chain has TRBV5-8 and TRBJ2-3, with a possible D match to TRBD1 (5 bases). V lost 0 bases and J 4 bases, leaving 12 bases between the germline ends. Germline V gene sequence: CDR1 SGHTS, CDR2 YDEGEE. CDR3 size: 15 residues. In DNA, the CDR3 is TGTGCCAGCAGCTTGGGGGGCAGGCCCGCAGATACGCAGTATTTT. Protein: CASSLGGRPADTQYF.

This sequence joins TRBV7-7 and TRBJ2-3; tentatively, D is TRBD1 or TRBD2 (5 bases each). This CDR3 has 13 amino acids. Germline V gene lookup returns CDR1 SSHAT and CDR2 FNYEAQ (reference sequence). The V end was cut by 1 base, the J end by 6 bases, with 8 bases between. CDR3 in DNA: TGTGCCAGCAGCTTAGGAGGGGAGGATACGCAGTATTTT. Translating it yields CASSLGGEDTQYF.

This clone appeared once. This chain uses TRBV4-1 with TRBJ1-3; 8 bases agree with TRBD1. Germline V lookup: CDR1 MGHRA, CDR2 YSYEKL. Trimming at V came to 0 bases and at J to 5 bases, leaving 12 bases not matched to a gene. This CDR3 has 18 amino acids. The CDR3 is CASSQDPHGQGARNTIYF. The CDR3 nucleotides read TGCGCCAGCAGCCAAGATCCGCACGGTCAGGGGGCAAGAAACACCATATATTTT.

This rearrangement joins TRBV30 to TRBJ2-1; 9 bases match TRBD1. With V trimmed by 1 base and J by 3 bases, 4 bases remained unmatched. This CDR3 spans 15 amino acids. Germline V gives CDR1 GTSNPN, CDR2 SVGIG (reference sequence). CDR3 protein: CAWSAGTGLYNEQFF. As DNA, the CDR3 is TGTGCCTGGAGTGCTGGGACAGGGCTCTACAATGAGCAGTTCTTC.

The V and J genes are TRBV30 and TRBJ1-1; D may be TRBD1 (5 bases). Trimming removed 0 bases from V and 5 bases from J, with 13 bases in between. This CDR3 has 14 residues. Germline lookup yields CDR1 GTSNPN and CDR2 SVGIG (reference sequence). The CDR3 here is CAWSVKGIRTEAFF. The CDR3 nucleotides are TGTGCCTGGAGTGTAAAGGGGATTCGGACTGAAGCTTTCTTT.

With regard to this clone: In the same sample, other DNA sequences code for this CDR3. This chain uses TRBV6-5 with TRBJ1-5; TRBD1 might be the D (5 bases). Per the germline V gene, CDR1 is MNHEY and CDR2 is SVGAGI. The V end lost 5 bases, the J end lost 7 bases, and 12 bases lay between the germline ends. The CDR3 consists of 13 residues. The CDR3 DNA sequence: TGTGCCAGCAGTAGCGCGGGGGGGCAGCCCCAGCATTTT. Its translation is CASSSAGGQPQHF.

The J gene is TRBJ2-3, the V gene TRBV20-1; D is ambiguous. This CDR3 spans 11 amino acids. From germline, CDR1 is DFQATT and CDR2 SNEGSKA (reference sequence). The V gene lost 5 bases and the J gene lost 5 bases, with 8 bases spanning the gap. In DNA form, the CDR3 reads TGCAGTGCTTCATTAGTAGATACGCAGTATTTT. It specifies CSASLVDTQYF.

The V gene is TRBV10-3, the J gene TRBJ1-1, with D possibly TRBD1 on 6 matching bases. V was cut by 6 bases and J by 0 bases, with 8 bases left in between. Germline loops: CDR1 ENHRY, CDR2 SYGVKD. The CDR3 spans 13 residues. CDR3 coding DNA: TGTGCCATCAGCAGGGGTATGAACACTGAAGCTTTCTTT. Translated: CAISRGMNTEAFF.

V and J are TRBV5-1 and TRBJ2-2; TRBD1 aligns across 8 bases. There are 14 residues in the CDR3. Germline V gives CDR1 SGHRS, CDR2 YFSETQ. V lost 3 bases, J lost 6 bases, and 4 bases stayed unmatched. This CDR3 reads CASSWGRGPGELFF. The CDR3 bases are TGCGCCAGCAGCTGGGGCAGGGGGCCCGGGGAGCTGTTTTTT. Filled out from reference TRBV5-1 and TRBJ2-2, the complete variable domain reads KAGVTQTPRYLIKTRGQQVTLSCSPISGHRSVSWYQQTPGQGLQFLFEYFSETQRNKGNFPGRFSGRQFSNSRSEMNVSTLELGDSALYLCASSWGRGPGELFFGEGSRLTVL.

This chain uses TRBV28 with TRBJ1-5; 8 bases align to TRBD1. Germline CDR1 and CDR2: MDHEN and SYDVKM. J gave up 2 bases and V 5 bases, and 11 bases lay outside the gene matches. This CDR3 has 17 amino acids. This chain's CDR3 is CASSMTGALYGNQPQHF. The CDR3 nucleotides read TGTGCCAGCAGTATGACAGGGGCCCTGTATGGCAATCAGCCCCAGCATTTT.

This clone showed up just once. This sequence joins TRBV11-2 and TRBJ2-7; the match to TRBD2 covers 8 bases. The V gene's germline CDR1 is SGHAT and CDR2 FQNNGV. The CDR3 totals 15 residues. The ends lost 5 bases at V and 1 base at J; junction bases unmatched: 7. This CDR3 is CASSPAAGESYEQYF. The CDR3 coding sequence is TGTGCCAGCAGCCCCGCAGCGGGGGAGTCCTACGAGCAGTACTTC. The full variable domain, rest sourced from reference TRBV11-2 and TRBJ2-7, is EAGVAQSPRYKIIEKRQSVAFWCNPISGHATLYWYQQILGQGPKLLIQFQNNGVVDDSQLPKDRFSAERLKGVDSTLKIQPAKLEDSAVYLCASSPAAGESYEQYFGPGTRLTVT.

V usage is TRBV11-2 and J usage is TRBJ1-1; D not certain. V lost 5 bases and J 0 bases, leaving 13 bases between the germline ends. Germline V gene data show CDR1 as SGHAT and CDR2 as FQNNGV. The CDR3 contains 15 residues. CDR3 in amino acids: CASSLSNAMNTEAFF. CDR3 sequence (DNA): TGTGCCAGCAGCCTAAGCAACGCCATGAACACTGAAGCTTTCTTT.

The chain joins TRBV3-1 (or the pseudogene TRBV3-2) to TRBJ1-1; D is unclear. From germline, CDR1 is LGHDT and CDR2 YNNKEL (reference sequence). V gave up 0 bases and J gave up 1 base, with 12 bases separating them. The CDR3 totals 16 residues. The CDR3 DNA follows: TGTGCCAGCAGCCAAGACTTTGCCTACAGGAACACTGAAGCTTTCTTT. As protein: CASSQDFAYRNTEAFF.